Given below is one TCR beta chain in context. Its specificity is unknown. This entry belongs to a study of cytomegalovirus exposure and HLA in healthy donors. The wider study: The early release's HLA-typed donors yielded roughly 85 million unique TCRs.

PCR primers comprised 60 Vbeta and 13 Jbeta primers. Libraries were prepared by immunoSEQ multiplex PCR; TCRdb keeps only in-frame clonotypes and omits some of them. Here the sample spans about 100,000 clones, about four fifths being singletons. CDR1 MDHEN and CDR2 SYDVKM come from the germline V gene. Trimming shortened V by 3 bases and J by 1 base, and 8 bases separated the two germline ends. The CDR3 consists of 14 residues. Study-wide findings and caveats: Previously analyzed data showed that most TCR beta V segments were productive at a frequency of about 87% or about 30%. A further, later analysis showed that HLA-associated TCR beta chains (compared with equally common others) were more clonally expanded. HLA-A and HLA-B allele assignments for most subjects were reportedly predicted accurately using TCR beta sequences.

What was sequenced was PBMCs. The TCR originated in a man aged 40-49 years in good health and CMV-seropositive. The V and J genes are TRBV28 and TRBJ2-3, with a possible D match to TRBD2 (6 bases). The CDR3 region has the DNA TGTGCCAGCAGTTTCTCGGGAGGCACAGATACGCAGTATTTT. Encoded protein: CASSFSGGTDTQYF.